A single sample is the source of the 15 T cell receptor beta chains below, sequenced in a study of T cell repertoires in cytomegalovirus infection (dated by TCRdb to about 2019). Sequenced using an Illumina HiSeq 1500. TCRdb reran the public reads through fastp at Q25 and MiXCR, keeping productive beta chains. Rows with one shared CDR3 protein collapse into an entry with the most common genes and DNA. A total of just under 550,000 distinct CDR3 sequences appear in this sample, more than 20% of them only once. The top ten clonotypes cover roughly 13% of the sample. Sequenced: PBMCs. The source is a human donor in good health (CMV status not recorded). Some clones in this sample may be carry-over from other donors' samples.

This clonotype appeared once. The chain uses TRBV5-5 and TRBJ2-7, with unresolved D. Trimming took 4 bases from V and 0 from J, leaving 8 bases between them. This CDR3 has 13 amino acids. Germline V gene data show CDR1 as SGHKS and CDR2 as YYEKEE (reference sequence). Written as DNA, the CDR3 is TGTGCCAGCAGCCCTGCATACTCCTACGAGCAGTACTTC. Its translation: CASSPAYSYEQYF.

This clonotype was seen more than once but under ten times. The chain joins TRBV4-1 to TRBJ1-5, with D uncertain. CDR1 is MGHRA and CDR2 is YSYEKL in the germline V gene. The CDR3 consists of 12 residues. Trimming pared 4 bases from V and 9 bases from J, leaving 10 bases between. CDR3 DNA sequence: TGCGCCAGCAGCCCGCCCCTAGGGCCCCAGCATTTT. This translates into CASSPPLGPQHF.

This clonotype was counted many times. The CDR3 region is CASSLGGRYNQPQHF. The CDR3 DNA reads as TGTGCCAGCAGCTTAGGCGGCAGATACAATCAGCCCCAGCATTTT. The chain joins TRBV7-2 to TRBJ1-5; D unclear. CDR1 and CDR2 (germline): SGHTA, FQGNSA. This CDR3 is 15 amino acids long. The V gene lost 1 base and the J gene lost 3 bases, with 10 bases spanning the gap.

This clonotype was detected many times. The V call is TRBV12-3 or TRBV12-4, the J call TRBJ2-5; 9 bases align to TRBD2. The CDR3 length is 17 residues. Losses at the gene ends were 5 bases for V and 4 bases for J; bases not matched to a gene: 14. The CDR3 nucleotides are TGTGCCAGCAGTCCCGGATATAGCGGGAGAGTGGGAGAGACCCAGTACTTC. Its protein is CASSPGYSGRVGETQYF.

The chain recombines TRBV12-3 or TRBV12-4 with TRBJ2-6; TRBD2 matches at 11 bases. The CDR3 is 18 amino acids. V lost 6 bases, J lost 0 bases, and 7 bases stayed unmatched. CDR3 sequence: CASSQGLAGGSGANVLTF. As DNA, the CDR3 is TGTGCCAGCAGCCAAGGACTAGCGGGTGGCTCTGGGGCCAACGTCCTGACTTTC.

The genes are TRBV10-3 and TRBJ1-3; D is uncertain. Trimming left V 10 bases short and J 4 bases short, with 11 bases between. Germline assignment: CDR1 ENHRY and CDR2 SYGVKD. The CDR3 contains 12 residues. The CDR3 DNA reads as TGTGCCAGCCTCTCGACAGGAAACACCATATATTTT. It specifies CASLSTGNTIYF.

V and J are TRBV19 and TRBJ2-1; no clear D. Germline-derived CDR1 and CDR2 are LNHDA and SQIVND (reference sequence). The CDR3 loop spans 14 amino acids. The V and J ends lost 4 bases and 0 bases respectively, with 7 bases between them. CDR3 coding DNA: TGTGCCAGTAGTAGCCAGCGCTCCTACAATGAGCAGTTCTTC. Translation: CASSSQRSYNEQFF.

Comments on this clonotype: Since a much larger clone is just one base distant, this may be a read error. The CDR3 nucleotides read TGTGCCAGCAGCCACGGACCCACGTACCATGAGACCCAGTACTTC. As protein: CASSHGPTYHETQYF. The chain links TRBV11-2 to TRBJ2-5; D is unresolved. CDR1 SGHAT and CDR2 FQNNGV come from the germline V gene. This CDR3 contains 15 residues.

This clonotype was detected many times. A much larger clone lies one base from this, so it may be a read error. V is TRBV7-6 and J is TRBJ2-7, with D maybe TRBD2 (6 bases). Germline V gene data show CDR1 as SGHVS and CDR2 as FNYEAQ. Trimming took off 1 base at V and 0 bases at J, with 7 bases between the two ends. The CDR3 covers 14 residues. The CDR3 bases are TGTGCCAGCAGCTTAGACGGGAGCTCCTACGAGCAGTACTTC. Translation gives CASSLDGSSYEQYF.

At least ten counts were recorded for this clonotype. The rearrangement links TRBV7-8 to TRBJ1-5; the match to TRBD1 covers 7 bases. The germline gives CDR1 SGHVS, CDR2 FQNEAQ. V lost 5 bases, J lost 3 bases, and 1 base stayed unmatched. The CDR3 runs 13 residues. CDR3 loop: CASSGQANQPQHF. Written as DNA, the CDR3 is TGTGCCAGCAGCGGACAGGCCAATCAGCCCCAGCATTTT.

This rearrangement joins TRBV6-2 or TRBV6-3 to TRBJ2-2, with 9 bases fitting TRBD2. V trimming: 2 bases; J trimming: 1 base; junction bases outside the gene matches: 5. Looked up from germline, CDR1 is MNHEY and CDR2 is SVGEGT. There are 17 residues in the CDR3. CDR3 in amino acids: CASSYPGLAQNTGELFF. Written as DNA, the CDR3 is TGTGCCAGCAGTTACCCGGGACTAGCCCAGAACACCGGGGAGCTGTTTTTT.

The gene calls are TRBV18 and TRBJ2-5, with TRBD1 as a possible D gene (5 bases). V lost 8 bases, J lost 0 bases, and 16 bases lay in between. The CDR3 consists of 15 residues. Looked up from germline, CDR1 is KGHSH and CDR2 is LQKENI. The CDR3 coding sequence is TGTGCCAGCACCGGACAAGGCCCTGACCAAGAGACCCAGTACTTC. It translates to CASTGQGPDQETQYF.

This clonotype was detected many times. The chain employs TRBV7-2 and TRBJ1-5; D gene unclear. Trimming cost V 4 bases and J 2 bases, with 15 bases left between them. The CDR3 is 16 amino acids. Germline V gives CDR1 SGHTA, CDR2 FQGNSA. CDR3 coding DNA: TGTGCCAGCAGCTCCCTAGGAGGAAGGGGCAATCAGCCCCAGCATTTT. As protein: CASSSLGGRGNQPQHF.

The V gene is TRBV19, the J gene TRBJ1-5; D not certain. The germline CDR1 and CDR2 sequences are LNHDA and SQIVND (reference sequence). V was cut by 3 bases and J by 5 bases, with 8 bases left in between. The CDR3 spans 13 residues. The CDR3 region is CASSMGADQPQHF. Written as DNA, the CDR3 is TGTGCCAGTAGTATGGGTGCCGATCAGCCCCAGCATTTT.

This clonotype appeared a few times. The chain joins TRBV19 to TRBJ1-2; no firm D call. CDR1 LNHDA and CDR2 SQIVND come from the germline V gene (reference sequence). The CDR3 runs 16 residues. Deletions cut 5 bases from V and 6 bases from J, with 22 bases between. CDR3 region: CASSPSKNSRSNGYTF. In DNA, the CDR3 is TGTGCCAGTAGTCCGTCAAAGAATTCACGGAGCAATGGCTACACCTTC.